These 15 T cell receptor beta chains were sequenced from one sample in a study of T cells in Graves' hyperthyroidism and ophthalmopathy. Researchers amplified the TCR beta CDR3 regions from RNA transcripts. TCR CDR3 underwent first-round RT-PCR with the HTBI primer set. TCRdb re-derived calls from the multiplex PCR reads in MiXCR, one entry per CDR3 protein. Of over 550,000 distinct CDR3 sequences in the sample, 15% to 20% were seen once. The sample comprised blood. The receptors stem from a woman in her late teens or twenties with Graves' hyperthyroidism.

The gene calls are TRBV24-1 and TRBJ1-2; no firm D call. CDR1 is KGHDR and CDR2 is SFDVKD in the germline V gene. CDR3 size: 16 residues. The V and J ends lost 3 bases and 8 bases respectively, with 21 bases between them. The CDR3 sequence: CATSDPSPGSLGGYTF. The CDR3 DNA reads as TGTGCCACCAGTGATCCGTCTCCGGGGAGTTTGGGAGGCTACACCTTC.

The chain combines TRBV3-1 with TRBJ1-2; TRBD1 might be the D (5 bases). CDR3 length: 15 residues. The germline V gene has CDR1 LGHDT and CDR2 YNNKEL (reference sequence). Trimming cost V 4 bases and J 5 bases, with 17 bases left between them. The CDR3 reads CASSPSSWGGYGYTF. CDR3 bases: TGTGCCAGCAGCCCTTCTTCGTGGGGGGGTTATGGCTACACCTTC.

The chain is built from TRBV2 and TRBJ1-1; TRBD1 agrees at 7 bases. CDR3 size: 17 residues. Losses at the gene ends were 7 bases for V and 0 bases for J; bases not matched to a gene: 14. Germline CDR1 SNHLY, CDR2 FYNNEI. The DNA of the CDR3 is TGTGCCAGCAATTGGGCGACGGACAGGTCAATGAACACTGAAGCTTTCTTT. Translation gives CASNWATDRSMNTEAFF.

The chain employs TRBV19 and TRBJ2-6; 8 bases are a match to TRBD1. The CDR3 consists of 17 residues. The junction had 4 bases not matched to a gene; V was cut back by 2 bases and J by 1 base. From germline, CDR1 is LNHDA and CDR2 SQIVND (reference sequence). CDR3 DNA sequence: TGTGCCAGTAGTATAACAGGGGGTAGTTCTGGGGCCAACGTCCTGACTTTC. It codes for CASSITGGSSGANVLTF.

The chain employs TRBV9 and TRBJ2-1, with a tentative D call TRBD1 (5 bases). This CDR3 is 14 amino acids long. V was shortened by 3 bases and J by 9 bases, with 16 bases between the two germline ends. Germline assignment: CDR1 SGDLS and CDR2 YYNGEE. CDR3 bases: TGTGCCAGCAGCGGTACATCAGGGTACGGTGAGCAGTTCTTC. Encoded protein: CASSGTSGYGEQFF.

In this sample, this clonotype turned up many times. The rearrangement joins TRBV13 to TRBJ2-3; D not resolved. Deletions cut 5 bases from V and 3 bases from J, with 15 bases between. This CDR3 is built from 15 residues. Germline V gives CDR1 PRHDT, CDR2 FYEKMQ (reference sequence). The CDR3 nucleotides are TGTGCCAGCAGCCCCCGGAGTCCTCGGACAGATACGCAGTATTTT. Protein product: CASSPRSPRTDTQYF.

V is TRBV19 and J is TRBJ2-7, with 8 bases fitting TRBD2. Germline CDR1 LNHDA, CDR2 SQIVND (reference sequence). This CDR3 has 13 residues. J gave up 8 bases and V 4 bases, and 7 bases lay outside the gene matches. CDR3 in amino acids: CASSTSGTRQQYF. The CDR3 DNA is TGTGCCAGTAGTACATCCGGGACTAGACAGCAGTACTTC.

The table lists this clonotype with many counts. The chain carries TRBV7-2 and TRBJ1-2, with unresolved D. Trimming shortened V by 10 bases and J by 0 bases, and 9 bases separated the two germline ends. The germline gives CDR1 SGHTA, CDR2 FQGNSA. The CDR3 length is 12 residues. The CDR3 protein is CANAPPNYGYTF. CDR3 nucleotide sequence: TGTGCCAACGCCCCACCTAACTATGGCTACACCTTC.

CDR3 DNA sequence: TGTGCCAGCAGTTACCTATCGAAACTGGCGGTGAGCACAGATACGCAGTATTTT. Its protein product is CASSYLSKLAVSTDTQYF. The chain carries TRBV6-5 and TRBJ2-3; no firm D call. Germline V CDR1 and CDR2: MNHEY, SVGAGI. Trimming left V 2 bases short and J 0 bases short, with 18 bases between. The CDR3 length is 18 residues.

This clonotype was found many times. This sequence joins TRBV4-3 and TRBJ2-3; D is perhaps TRBD1 or TRBD2 (5 bases each). The CDR3 is 15 residues long. Per the germline V gene, CDR1 is LGHNA and CDR2 is YSLEER. The V gene lost 0 bases and the J gene lost 4 bases, with 11 bases spanning the gap. For the CDR3, the DNA is TGCGCCAGCAGCCAAGATTGGGGGAAGGCAGATACGCAGTATTTT. Protein product: CASSQDWGKADTQYF.

This clonotype was seen many times. The chain employs TRBV6-1 and TRBJ2-7, with D perhaps TRBD1 (6 bases). The CDR3 has 14 residues. Looked up from germline, CDR1 is MNHNS and CDR2 is SASEGT. The ends were cut back, 5 bases at V and 5 bases at J, with 16 bases in the middle. The CDR3 loop reads CASSRNRDIDEQYF. The CDR3, as DNA: TGTGCCAGCAGTCGCAACCGGGACATCGACGAGCAGTACTTC.

This clonotype was detected ten times or more. The chain uses TRBV27 and TRBJ2-7; D perhaps matches TRBD1 (6 bases). Deletions cut 5 bases from V and 3 bases from J, with 17 bases between. CDR3 length: 15 residues. Germline CDR1 MNHEY, CDR2 SMNVEV (reference sequence). CDR3 loop: CASSTLNRVNYEQYF. CDR3 DNA sequence: TGTGCCAGCAGTACCCTTAACAGGGTAAACTACGAGCAGTACTTC.

The genes are TRBV11-2 and TRBJ2-7; D possibly corresponds to TRBD1 (6 bases). V lost 5 bases and J lost 0, with 11 bases in between. Germline values: CDR1 SGHAT, CDR2 FQNNGV. There are 14 residues in the CDR3. CDR3 sequence (DNA): TGTGCCAGCAGCATTAGACAGGTCTCCTACGAGCAGTACTTC. It encodes CASSIRQVSYEQYF. The variable domain in full, with the rest retrieved from reference TRBV11-2 and TRBJ2-7, is EAGVAQSPRYKIIEKRQSVAFWCNPISGHATLYWYQQILGQGPKLLIQFQNNGVVDDSQLPKDRFSAERLKGVDSTLKIQPAKLEDSAVYLCASSIRQVSYEQYFGPGTRLTVT.

This clonotype was seen a few times. For the CDR3, the DNA is TGTGCCAGCAGTTTCTCACAACCCAACACTGAAGCTTTCTTT. Translated, it gives CASSFSQPNTEAFF. The chain recombines TRBV12-3 or TRBV12-4 with TRBJ1-1, with D unclear. This CDR3 region has 14 residues. V lost 3 bases to trimming and J lost 2 bases, with 10 bases between them.

V usage is TRBV19 and J usage is TRBJ2-1, with TRBD2 as a possible D gene (6 bases). Between the trimmed V and J ends, which lost 4 bases and 3 bases, there was a span of 13 bases. CDR1 is LNHDA and CDR2 is SQIVND in the germline V gene (reference sequence). The CDR3 totals 15 residues. CDR3 bases: TGTGCCAGTAGTAGCAGATCGGGGGACTACAATGAGCAGTTCTTC. Its protein product is CASSSRSGDYNEQFF.